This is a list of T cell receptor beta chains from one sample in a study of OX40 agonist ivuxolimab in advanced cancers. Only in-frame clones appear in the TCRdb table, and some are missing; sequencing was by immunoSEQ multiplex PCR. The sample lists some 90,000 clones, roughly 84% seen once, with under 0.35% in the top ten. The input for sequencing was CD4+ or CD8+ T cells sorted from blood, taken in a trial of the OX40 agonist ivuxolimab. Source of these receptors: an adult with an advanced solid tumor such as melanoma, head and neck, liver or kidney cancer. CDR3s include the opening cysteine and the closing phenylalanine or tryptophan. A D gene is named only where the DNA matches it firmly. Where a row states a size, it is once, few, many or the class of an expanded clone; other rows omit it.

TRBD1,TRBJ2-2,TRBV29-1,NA,TGCAGCGTTGGACAGGGAGTCACCACCGGGGAGCTGTTTTTT,CSVGQGVTTGELFF
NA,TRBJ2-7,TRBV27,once,TGTGCCAGCAGTTTGTCGACGGCTTACGAGCAGTACTTC,CASSLSTAYEQYF
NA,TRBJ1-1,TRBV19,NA,TGTGCCAGTAGTATAGTCGACACTGAAGCTTTCTTT,CASSIVDTEAFF
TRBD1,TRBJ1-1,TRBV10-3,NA,TGTGCCATCAGTGAGTCTGGCAACAGGGGGAACACTGAAGCTTTCTTT,CAISESGNRGNTEAFF
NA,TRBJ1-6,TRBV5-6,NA,TGTGCCAGCAGCCCGGGGGTGTTTTCCTATAATTCACCCCTCCACTTT,CASSPGVFSYNSPLHF
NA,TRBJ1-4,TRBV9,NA,TGTGCCAGCAGCGTAGGTGGGGAAAGCGGTGAAAAACTGTTTTTT,CASSVGGESGEKLFF
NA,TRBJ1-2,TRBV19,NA,TGTGCCAGTAGTACCATATGGACAGATGGCTACACCTTC,CASSTIWTDGYTF
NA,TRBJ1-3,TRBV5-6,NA,TGTGCCAGCAGCTTGTACAGCCTCTCTGGAAACACCATATATTTT,CASSLYSLSGNTIYF
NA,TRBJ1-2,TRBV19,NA,TGTGCCAGTAGTACTCAGGGGAGAGTCTATGGCTACACCTTC,CASSTQGRVYGYTF
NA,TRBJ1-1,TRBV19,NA,TGTGCCAGTAGTATACCGGGCGGGGGTCGGACTGAAGCTTTCTTT,CASSIPGGGRTEAFF
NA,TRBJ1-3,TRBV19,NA,TGTGCCAGTAGTACAGGGAGGCGAAACACCATATATTTT,CASSTGRRNTIYF
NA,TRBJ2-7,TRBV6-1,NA,TGTGCCAGCAGTCTACAGGGATACGAGCAGTACTTC,CASSLQGYEQYF
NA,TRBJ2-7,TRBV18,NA,TGTGCCAGCTCTTTCAGGGACGAGCAGTACTTC,CASSFRDEQYF
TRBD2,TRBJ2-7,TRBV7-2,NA,TGTGCCAGCAGCTTACGACTAGCGGGGTACTACGAGCAGTACTTC,CASSLRLAGYYEQYF
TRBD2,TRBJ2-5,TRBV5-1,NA,TGCGCCAGCAGCTTTGGGGCCCCTAGCGGGGGGACACCTTTAGTGAGAGAGACCCAGTACTTC,CASSFGAPSGGTPLVRETQYF
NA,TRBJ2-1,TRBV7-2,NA,TGTGCCAGCAGCTTAGCCCGACAGTTGGGGGATGAGCAGTTCTTC,CASSLARQLGDEQFF
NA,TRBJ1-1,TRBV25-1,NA,TGTGCCAGCAGTGACCCCTCCCCAGGGCGGGGCACTGAAGCTTTCTTT,CASSDPSPGRGTEAFF
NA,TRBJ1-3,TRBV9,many,TGTGCCAGCAGCGGATCCGAGCTATTTTCTGGAAACACCATATATTTT,CASSGSELFSGNTIYF
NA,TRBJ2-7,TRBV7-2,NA,TGTGCCAGCAGCATATCCCGGGACGGAGCCTACGAGCAGTACTTC,CASSISRDGAYEQYF
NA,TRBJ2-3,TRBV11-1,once,TGTGCCAGCAGCTCCTCCGAGCAGGGCAAGCGGTATTTT,CASSSSEQGKRYF
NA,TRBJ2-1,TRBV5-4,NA,TGTGCCAGCAGCTTGGGGCAAGACGAGCGGTTTTACAATGAGCAGTTCTTC,CASSLGQDERFYNEQFF
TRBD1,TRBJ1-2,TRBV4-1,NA,TGCGCCAGCAGTCCAGGGGGCGCTTCTGGCTACACCTTC,CASSPGGASGYTF
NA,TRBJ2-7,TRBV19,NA,TGTGCCAGTAGTCCAAAACCGGGGGACCTGGGGATGAGCTCCTACGAGCAGTACTTC,CASSPKPGDLGMSSYEQYF
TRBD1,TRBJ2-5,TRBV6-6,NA,TGTGCCAGCAATCAAGACAGGGGCCAAGAGACCCAGTACTTC,CASNQDRGQETQYF
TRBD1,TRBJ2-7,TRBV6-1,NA,TGTGCCAGCGGAGGAGACAGGGCTGGCCACGAGCAGTACTTC,CASGGDRAGHEQYF
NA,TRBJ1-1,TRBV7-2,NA,TGTGCCAGCAGCACCCGGGGGCAGATTAATGAAGCTTTCTTT,CASSTRGQINEAFF
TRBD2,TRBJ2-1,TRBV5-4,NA,TGTGCCAGCAGCCGGACTAGCGGGGATGAGCAGTTCTTC,CASSRTSGDEQFF
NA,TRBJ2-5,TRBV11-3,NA,TGTGCCAGCAGCCCTGGGGGGGCACAAGAGACCCAGTACTTC,CASSPGGAQETQYF
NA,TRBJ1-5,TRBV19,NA,TGTGCCAGTAGTATAGGGGCAGCTACCAATCAGCCCCAGCATTTT,CASSIGAATNQPQHF
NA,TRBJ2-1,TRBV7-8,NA,TGTGCCAGCAGCCCGATCGCCGGGACTGGACTCTACAATGAGCAGTTCTTC,CASSPIAGTGLYNEQFF
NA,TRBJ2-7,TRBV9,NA,TGTGCCAGCAGCGTCGGCTTTGAAAAAGTCTACGAGCAGTACTTC,CASSVGFEKVYEQYF
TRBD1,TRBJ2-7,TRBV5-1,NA,TGCGCCAGCAGCCCCCGGGACAGTAGCAACGAGCAGTACTTC,CASSPRDSSNEQYF
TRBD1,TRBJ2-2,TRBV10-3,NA,TGTGCCATCAGGAAGAGTGGGACAGGGAACACCGGGGAGCTGTTTTTT,CAIRKSGTGNTGELFF
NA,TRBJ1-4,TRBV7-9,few,TGTGCCAGCAGCTTAAGGGATGAAAAACTGTTTTTT,CASSLRDEKLFF
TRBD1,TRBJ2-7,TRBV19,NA,TGTGCCAGCGGGAATACAGGGGGCTACGAGCAGTACTTC,CASGNTGGYEQYF
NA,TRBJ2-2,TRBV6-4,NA,TGTGCCAGCAGTCGGGACGGAAGGAACACCGGGGAGCTGTTTTTT,CASSRDGRNTGELFF
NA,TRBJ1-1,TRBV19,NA,TGTGCCAGTAGGCTTGGATTTGAAGCTTTCTTT,CASRLGFEAFF
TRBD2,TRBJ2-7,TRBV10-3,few,TGTGCCATCAGCTTCCGCCTAGCGGTATACGAGCAGTACTTC,CAISFRLAVYEQYF
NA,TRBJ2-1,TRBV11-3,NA,TGTGCCAGCAGCTTCGGGGGATTAGGAGACAATGAGCAGTTCTTC,CASSFGGLGDNEQFF
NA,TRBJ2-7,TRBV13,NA,TGTGCCAGCAGCTTAGGATCCCAGGGTAAGCCGAACGAGCAGTACTTC,CASSLGSQGKPNEQYF
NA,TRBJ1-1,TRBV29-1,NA,TGCAGCGTTCGTAAGAACACTGAAGCTTTCTTT,CSVRKNTEAFF
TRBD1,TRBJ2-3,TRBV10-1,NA,TGCGCCAGCAGCGACAGGACAGGGGCCACAGATACGCAGTATTTT,CASSDRTGATDTQYF
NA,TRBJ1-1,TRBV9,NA,TGTGCCAGCAGCGTACTGCAGATGAACACTGAAGCTTTCTTT,CASSVLQMNTEAFF
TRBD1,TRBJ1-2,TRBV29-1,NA,TGCAGCGCCGACGCGGGACAGGGTCACTATGGCTACACCTTC,CSADAGQGHYGYTF
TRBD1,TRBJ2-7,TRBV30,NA,TGTGCCTGTCTACCGGGGACAGGGGGCTTTTCTAGCTCCTACGAGCAGTACTTC,CACLPGTGGFSSSYEQYF
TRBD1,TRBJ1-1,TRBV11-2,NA,TGTGCCAGCAGCCGGGACAGGGAGAACACTGAAGCTTTCTTT,CASSRDRENTEAFF
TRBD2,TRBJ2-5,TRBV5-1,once,TGCGCCAGCACCCTAAGCCCTGGGGCTAGCGGGGGGCAAGAGACCCAGTACTTC,CASTLSPGASGGQETQYF
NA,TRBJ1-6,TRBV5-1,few,TGCGCCAGCAGCAACGCGGGGTTTGATTCACCCCTCCACTTT,CASSNAGFDSPLHF
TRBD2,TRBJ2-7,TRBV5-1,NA,TGCGCCAGCAGCTACGGGGGGGTCTCCTACGAGCAGTACTTC,CASSYGGVSYEQYF
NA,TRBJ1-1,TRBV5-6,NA,TGTGCCAGCAGCTGGGTAGGCACTGAAGCTTTCTTT,CASSWVGTEAFF
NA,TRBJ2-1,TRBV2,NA,TGTGCCAGCAGAGGTGGGGACCGGCGAGAGTTCTTC,CASRGGDRREFF
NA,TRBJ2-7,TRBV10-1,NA,TGCGCCAGCAGTGAGTCGGCGGGGGCCAGCTCCTACGAGCAGTACTTC,CASSESAGASSYEQYF
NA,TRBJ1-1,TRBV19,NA,TGTGCCAGTAGTATAGGCCTGTCCATGAACACTGAAGCTTTCTTT,CASSIGLSMNTEAFF
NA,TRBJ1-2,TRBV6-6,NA,TGTGCCGCCGCGGACGGACGGATCTATGGCTACACCTTC,CAAADGRIYGYTF
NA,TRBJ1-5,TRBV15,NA,TGTGCCACCAGCAGAGTTGATGGGCAGGGGTTTCAGCCCCAGCATTTT,CATSRVDGQGFQPQHF
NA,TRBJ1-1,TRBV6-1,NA,TGTGCCAGCAGTGAATCGGGCACCGCGGCTTTCTTT,CASSESGTAAFF